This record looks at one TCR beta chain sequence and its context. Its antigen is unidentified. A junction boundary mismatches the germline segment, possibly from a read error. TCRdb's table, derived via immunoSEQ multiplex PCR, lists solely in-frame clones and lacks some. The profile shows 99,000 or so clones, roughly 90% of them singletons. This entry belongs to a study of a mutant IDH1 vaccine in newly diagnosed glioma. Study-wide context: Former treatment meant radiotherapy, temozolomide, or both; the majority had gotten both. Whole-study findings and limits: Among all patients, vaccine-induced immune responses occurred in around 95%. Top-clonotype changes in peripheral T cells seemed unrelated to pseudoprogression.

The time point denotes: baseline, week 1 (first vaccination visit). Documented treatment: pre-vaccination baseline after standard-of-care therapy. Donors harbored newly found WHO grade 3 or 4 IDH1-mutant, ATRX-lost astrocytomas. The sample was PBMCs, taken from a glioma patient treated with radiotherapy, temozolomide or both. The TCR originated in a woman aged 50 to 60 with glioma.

CDR3 sequence reads: CASSVGVLVSYNGQFF. As DNA, the CDR3 is TGTGCCAGCAGCGTAGGCGTGTTGGTCTCCTACAATGGGCAGTTCTTC. The chain uses TRBV9 and TRBJ2-1; D remains unclear. The CDR3 extends over 16 amino acids. CDR1 and CDR2 from the germline V gene are SGDLS and YYNGEE.